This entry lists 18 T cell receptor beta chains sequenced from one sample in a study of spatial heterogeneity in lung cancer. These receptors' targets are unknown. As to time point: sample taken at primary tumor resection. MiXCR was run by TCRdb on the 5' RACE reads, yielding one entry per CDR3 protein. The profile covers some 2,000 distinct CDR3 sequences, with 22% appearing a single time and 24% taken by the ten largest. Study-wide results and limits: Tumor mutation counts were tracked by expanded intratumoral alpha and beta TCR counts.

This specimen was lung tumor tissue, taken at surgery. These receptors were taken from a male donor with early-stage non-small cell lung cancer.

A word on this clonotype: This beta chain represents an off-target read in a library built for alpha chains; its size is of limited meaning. DNA of the CDR3: TGTGCCAGCAGCCCGCGGACTAGCGGTAGCTCCTACGAGCAGTACTTC. This translates into CASSPRTSGSSYEQYF. The chain couples TRBV11-1 to TRBJ2-7; TRBD2 aligns across 10 bases. The V and J ends lost 5 bases and 0 bases, in that order; junction bases with no gene match: 7. CDR3 length: 16 residues. In germline, CDR1 is SGHAT, CDR2 FQDESV (reference sequence).

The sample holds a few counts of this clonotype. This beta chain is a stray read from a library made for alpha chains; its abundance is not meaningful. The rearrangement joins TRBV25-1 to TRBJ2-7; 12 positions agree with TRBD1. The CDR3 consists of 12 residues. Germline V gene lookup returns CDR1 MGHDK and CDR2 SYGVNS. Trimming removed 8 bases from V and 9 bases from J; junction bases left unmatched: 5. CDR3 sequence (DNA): TGTGCCAGCCAAAGGGGACAGGGGGCGCAGTACTTC. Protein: CASQRGQGAQYF.

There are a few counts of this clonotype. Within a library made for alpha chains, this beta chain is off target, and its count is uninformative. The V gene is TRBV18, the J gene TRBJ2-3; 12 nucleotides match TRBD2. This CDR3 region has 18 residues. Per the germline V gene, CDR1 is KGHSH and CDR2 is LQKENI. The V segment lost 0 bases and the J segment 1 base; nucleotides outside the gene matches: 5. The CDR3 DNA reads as TGTGCCAGCTCACCACCTGGACTAGCGGGGACTGGCACAGATACGCAGTATTTT. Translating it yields CASSPPGLAGTGTDTQYF.

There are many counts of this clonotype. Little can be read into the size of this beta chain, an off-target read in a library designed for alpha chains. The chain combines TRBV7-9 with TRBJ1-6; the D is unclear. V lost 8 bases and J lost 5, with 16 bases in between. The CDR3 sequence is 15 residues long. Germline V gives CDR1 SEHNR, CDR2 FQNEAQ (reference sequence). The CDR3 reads CASGYSVADNSPLHF. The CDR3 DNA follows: TGTGCCAGCGGGTATAGTGTGGCCGATAATTCACCCCTCCACTTT.

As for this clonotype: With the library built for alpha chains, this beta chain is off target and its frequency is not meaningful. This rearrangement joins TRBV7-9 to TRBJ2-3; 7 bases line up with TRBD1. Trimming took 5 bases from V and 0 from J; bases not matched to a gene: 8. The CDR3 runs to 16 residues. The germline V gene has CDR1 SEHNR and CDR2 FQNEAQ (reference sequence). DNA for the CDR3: TGTGCCAGCAGCCATTACAGGGGCTCAAGCACAGATACGCAGTATTTT. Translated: CASSHYRGSSTDTQYF.

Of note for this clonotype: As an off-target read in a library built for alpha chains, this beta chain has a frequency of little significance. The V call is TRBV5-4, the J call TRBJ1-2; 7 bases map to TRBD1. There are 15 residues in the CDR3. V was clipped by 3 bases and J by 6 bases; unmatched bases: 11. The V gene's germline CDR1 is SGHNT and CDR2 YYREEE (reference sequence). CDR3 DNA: TGTGCCAGCAGCTACGGGACGAGGGGGCGGAATGGCTACACCTTC. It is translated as CASSYGTRGRNGYTF.

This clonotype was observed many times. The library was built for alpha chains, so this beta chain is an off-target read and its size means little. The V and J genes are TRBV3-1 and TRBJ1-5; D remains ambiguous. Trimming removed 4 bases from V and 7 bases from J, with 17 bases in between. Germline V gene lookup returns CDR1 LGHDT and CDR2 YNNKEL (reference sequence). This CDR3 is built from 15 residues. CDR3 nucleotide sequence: TGTGCCAGCAGCCCGACCGCAGCGACGGGACAGCCCCAGCATTTT. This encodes CASSPTAATGQPQHF. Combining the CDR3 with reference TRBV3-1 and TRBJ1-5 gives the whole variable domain DTAVSQTPKYLVTQMGNDKSIKCEQNLGHDTMYWYKQDSKKFLKIMFSYNNKELIINETVPNRFSPKSPDKAHLNLHINSLELGDSAVYFCASSPTAATGQPQHFGDGTRLSIL.

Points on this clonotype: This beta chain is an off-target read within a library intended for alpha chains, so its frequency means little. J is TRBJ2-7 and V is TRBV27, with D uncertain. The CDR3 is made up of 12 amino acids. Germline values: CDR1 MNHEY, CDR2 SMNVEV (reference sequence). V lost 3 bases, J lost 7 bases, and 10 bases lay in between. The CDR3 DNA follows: TGTGCCAGCAGTTTGGCTGGTAGAGAGCAGTACTTC. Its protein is CASSLAGREQYF.

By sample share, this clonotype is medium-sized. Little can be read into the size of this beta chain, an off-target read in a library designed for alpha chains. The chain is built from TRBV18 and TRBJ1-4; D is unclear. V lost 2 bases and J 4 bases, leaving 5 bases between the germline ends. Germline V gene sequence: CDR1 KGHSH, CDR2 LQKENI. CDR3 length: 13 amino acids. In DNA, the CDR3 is TGTGCCAGCTCACCAGCCGTTAATGAAAAACTGTTTTTT. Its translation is CASSPAVNEKLFF. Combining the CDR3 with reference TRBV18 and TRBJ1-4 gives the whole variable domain NAGVMQNPRHLVRRRGQEARLRCSPMKGHSHVYWYRQLPEEGLKFMVYLQKENIIDESGMPKERFSAEFPKEGPSILRIQQVVRGDSAAYFCASSPAVNEKLFFGSGTQLSVL.

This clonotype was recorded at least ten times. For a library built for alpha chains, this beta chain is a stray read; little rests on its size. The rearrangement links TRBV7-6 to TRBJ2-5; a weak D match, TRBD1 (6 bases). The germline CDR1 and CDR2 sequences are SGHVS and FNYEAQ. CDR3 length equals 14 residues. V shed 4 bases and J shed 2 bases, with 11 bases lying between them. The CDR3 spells CASSSIGTQETQYF. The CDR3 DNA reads TGTGCCAGCAGCTCAATTGGGACACAAGAGACCCAGTACTTC.

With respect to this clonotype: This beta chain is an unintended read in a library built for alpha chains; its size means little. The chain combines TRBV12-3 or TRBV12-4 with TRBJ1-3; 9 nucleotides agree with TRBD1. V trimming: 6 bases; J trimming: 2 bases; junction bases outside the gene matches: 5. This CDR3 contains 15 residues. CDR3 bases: TGTGCCAGCAGCTGGGGACAGGGACCTGGAAACACCATATATTTT. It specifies CASSWGQGPGNTIYF.

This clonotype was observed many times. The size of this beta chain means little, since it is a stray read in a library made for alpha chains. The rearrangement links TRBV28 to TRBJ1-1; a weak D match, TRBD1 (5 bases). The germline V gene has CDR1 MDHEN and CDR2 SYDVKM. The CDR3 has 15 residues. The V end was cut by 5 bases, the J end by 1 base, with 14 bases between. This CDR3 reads CASSGGDGQNTEAFF. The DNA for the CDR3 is TGTGCCAGCAGTGGTGGGGACGGGCAGAACACTGAAGCTTTCTTT.

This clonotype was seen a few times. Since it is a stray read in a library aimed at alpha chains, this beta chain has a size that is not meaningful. CDR3 sequence reads: CASSQEGGGTEAFF. The DNA of the CDR3 is TGCGCCAGCAGCCAAGAGGGAGGGGGCACTGAAGCTTTCTTT. The chain recombines TRBV4-1 with TRBJ1-1, with D tentatively TRBD1 (6 bases). Germline V gene sequence: CDR1 MGHRA, CDR2 YSYEKL. This CDR3 has 14 amino acids. V was cut by 0 bases and J by 4 bases, with 9 bases left in between.

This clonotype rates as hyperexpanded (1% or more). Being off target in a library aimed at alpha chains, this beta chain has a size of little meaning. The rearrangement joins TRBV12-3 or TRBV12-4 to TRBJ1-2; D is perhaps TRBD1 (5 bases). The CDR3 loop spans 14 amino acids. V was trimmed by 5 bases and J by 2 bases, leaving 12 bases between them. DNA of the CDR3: TGTGCCAGCAGTCCTCATGGGGGAAACTATGGCTACACCTTC. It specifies CASSPHGGNYGYTF.

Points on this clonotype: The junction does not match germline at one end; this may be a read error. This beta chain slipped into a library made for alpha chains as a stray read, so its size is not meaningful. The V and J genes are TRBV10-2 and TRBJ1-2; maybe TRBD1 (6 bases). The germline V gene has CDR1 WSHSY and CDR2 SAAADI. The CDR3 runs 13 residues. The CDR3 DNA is TGTGCCAGCAGTCAGGGGCCGGCATATGGCTACACCTTC. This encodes CASSQGPAYGYTF.

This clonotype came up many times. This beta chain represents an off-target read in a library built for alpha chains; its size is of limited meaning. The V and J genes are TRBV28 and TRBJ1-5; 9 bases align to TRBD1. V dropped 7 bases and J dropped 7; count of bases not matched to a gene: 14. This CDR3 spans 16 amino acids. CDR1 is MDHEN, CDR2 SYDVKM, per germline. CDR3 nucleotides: TGTGCCAGCAAAGGGGGGGGGACAGGGTCTAGGCAGCCCCAGCATTTT. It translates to CASKGGGTGSRQPQHF.

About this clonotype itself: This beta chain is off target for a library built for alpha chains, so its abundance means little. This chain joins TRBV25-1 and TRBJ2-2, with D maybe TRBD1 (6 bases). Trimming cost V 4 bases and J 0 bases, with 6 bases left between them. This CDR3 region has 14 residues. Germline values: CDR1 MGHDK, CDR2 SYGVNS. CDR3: CASSGQANTGELFF. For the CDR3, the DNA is TGTGCCAGCAGTGGACAGGCGAACACCGGGGAGCTGTTTTTT.

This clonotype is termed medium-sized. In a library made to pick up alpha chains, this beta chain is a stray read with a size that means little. The CDR3 DNA is TGTGCCAGTAGTATCCGCCCTAGCGGGAGTGGACCAGATACGCAGTATTTT. It codes for CASSIRPSGSGPDTQYF. This chain joins TRBV19 and TRBJ2-3, with 10 bases lining up with TRBD2. There are 17 residues in the CDR3. V dropped 3 bases and J dropped 4; count of bases not matched to a gene: 10. Per germline, CDR1 LNHDA and CDR2 SQIVND (reference sequence). The whole variable domain, remainder taken from reference TRBV19 and TRBJ2-3, is DGGITQSPKYLFRKEGQNVTLSCEQNLNHDAMYWYRQDPGQGLRLIYYSQIVNDFQKGDIAEGYSVSREKKESFPLTVTSAQKNPTAFYLCASSIRPSGSGPDTQYFGPGTRLTVL.